This passage covers 2 T cell receptor beta chains from one sample sequenced in a study of T cell responses to AZD1222 COVID-19 vaccine. TCRdb keeps only in-frame clones here, not all; method: immunoSEQ multiplex PCR. Altogether under 100,000 clones are present, 92% being singletons, with the ten largest covering roughly 6.8%. The source material was peripheral blood, sampled on day 0 of MenACWY control vaccination. These receptors were taken from an adult in good health.

The chain combines TRBV6-5 with TRBJ1-1; D gene unclear. This CDR3 is 13 amino acids long. Germline V CDR1 and CDR2: MNHEY, SVGAGI. Trimming left V 6 bases short and J 6 bases short, with 14 bases between. CDR3 in DNA: TGTGCCAGCAGGACCCCGGGTGTCCCTGAAGCTTTCTTT. Translated, it gives CASRTPGVPEAFF.

The CDR3 DNA reads as TGTGCCAGCTCACCGGGACGGGGCTACGAGCAGTACTTC. Protein: CASSPGRGYEQYF. The V gene is TRBV18, the J gene TRBJ2-7, with D perhaps assigned TRBD1 or TRBD2 (5 bases each). Deletions cut 3 bases from V and 3 bases from J, with 9 bases between. Germline V CDR1 and CDR2: KGHSH, LQKENI. The CDR3 totals 13 residues.